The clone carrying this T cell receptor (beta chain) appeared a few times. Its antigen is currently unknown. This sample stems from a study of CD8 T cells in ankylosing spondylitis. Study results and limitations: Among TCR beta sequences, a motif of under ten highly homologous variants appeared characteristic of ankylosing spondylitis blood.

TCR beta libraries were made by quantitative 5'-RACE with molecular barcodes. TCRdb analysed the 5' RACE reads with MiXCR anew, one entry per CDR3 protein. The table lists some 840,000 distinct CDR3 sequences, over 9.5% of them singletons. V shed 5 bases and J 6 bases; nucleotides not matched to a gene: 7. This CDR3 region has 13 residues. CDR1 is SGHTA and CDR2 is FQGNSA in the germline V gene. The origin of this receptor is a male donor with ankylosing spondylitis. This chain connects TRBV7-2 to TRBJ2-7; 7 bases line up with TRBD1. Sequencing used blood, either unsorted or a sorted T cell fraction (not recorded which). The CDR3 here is CASSRDSYGEQYF. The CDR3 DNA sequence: TGTGCCAGCAGCCGGGACAGTTATGGCGAGCAGTACTTC.